This T cell receptor (beta chain) comes out of a study of blood T cell repertoires in COVID-19 (dated by TCRdb to the early 2020s). Broadly, across the study: Samples covering the acute and convalescent phases of COVID-19 were provided by collaborators in the United States, Italy and Spain. Deeply sampled blood TCRbeta repertoires from subjects exposed to, actively infected with, or recovered from COVID-19 were included in the dataset. The repertoires were made available in a free public database intended to serve as a resource for research on the immune response to SARS-CoV-2. Nearly every sample came with metadata listing a de-identified subject ID, COVID-19 status, age in years and sex. The prospective study material was composed of cDNA or gDNA derived from T cells, B-cell-depleted T cells, or PBMCs. The samples were drawn from two sources: the first 160 participants of the ongoing ImmuneRACE study, and 1,000 to 1,500 subjects contributed by 6 global collaborators. HLA class I and class II types, where available, came from metadata supplied by the sample provider rather than from assay-based typing.

TCRbeta CDR3 regions were amplified from genomic DNA by means of the immunoSEQ Assay, a bias-controlled multiplex PCR. As for the authors' bioinformatics: The number of nucleated cells in each sample was estimated from the amplification of reference gene primers within the assay. To quantify the absolute abundance of each unique TCRbeta CDR3 rearrangement, sequence reads were collapsed and filtered. Productive Simpson clonality was computed per sample as the square root of Simpson's diversity index over productive rearrangements. What TCRdb holds here is the immuneACCESS table cut down to in-frame rearrangements. Part of the clones is not present; checked against another copy, under half of the missing clones reflect an unresolved V gene, and the others are unexplained. The V and J calls and clone size were taken over from that table, and D and trimming were inferred from the DNA. Here the sample has around 310,000 clones; about 89% occur a single time. Jointly, the top ten make up under 15% of the sample.

On this clone itself: No cognate antigen has been identified for it. The sample holds no much larger clone one base away, and base qualities are not on file.

Each collaborating institution followed its own protocols to collect whole blood in K2EDTA tubes. Collaborator samples were shipped for TCRbeta analysis as frozen whole blood, isolated PBMCs, or DNA extracted from either sample type. From the cysteine up to the phenylalanine, the CDR3 has a length of 18 residues. CDR3 DNA only is kept here, 54 bases in frame from base 1. V is cut back by 1 base and J by 0 bases, with 6 bases in the junction unmatched. CDR1 and CDR2 are read off the germline V gene as SGHDN and FVKESK. Overall study results and their limits: The amount of clinical and demographic metadata varied by source and participant and was provided uncurated.

Recombination linked TRBV14 to TRBJ2-1; 10 central bases correspond to TRBD2. This clonotype originated in a woman aged 55-70 years with acute or convalescent COVID-19. Sequencing used peripheral blood. The base sequence is TGTGCCAGCAGCCAAGGCCCTAGCGGGAGATTCTCCTACAATGAGCAGTTCTTC. Its protein is CASSQGPSGRFSYNEQFF.